The sequence of this T cell receptor beta chain was determined in a study of long-term antiretroviral therapy in people with HIV. General study points: Clonal expansions arising prior to ART prevailed in the repertoire at every time point.

PBMC samples from each donor numbered at least one pre-ART and at least two post-ART. Samples held 1-10 million cryopreserved PBMC, and DNA extraction followed. Run at survey level, the immunoSEQ assay was version v3.0. TCRdb's copy holds only in-frame clones and misses some; the assay was immunoSEQ multiplex PCR. The data contain about 42,000 clones, around nine tenths of them singletons. On this clone itself: Its target is not known.

The receptor was isolated from a woman between 50 and 59 years old with HIV. Specimen: unsorted PBMCs, collected 0.1 years before starting antiretroviral therapy.

CDR3 sequence (DNA): TGTGCCAGCAGCAAGGGTCTCGGGGCCAACGTCCTGACTTTC. Protein: CASSKGLGANVLTF. The rearrangement uses TRBV2 and TRBJ2-6; no definite D call. CDR1 SNHLY and CDR2 FYNNEI come from the germline V gene. The V gene lost 6 bases and the J gene lost 4 bases, with 10 bases spanning the gap. The length of the CDR3 is 14 residues. Combining the CDR3 with reference TRBV2 and TRBJ2-6 gives the whole variable domain EPEVTQTPSHQVTQMGQEVILRCVPISNHLYFYWYRQILGQKVEFLVSFYNNEISEKSEIFDDQFSVERPDGSNFTLKIRSTKLEDSAMYFCASSKGLGANVLTFGAGSRLTVL.